The 30 T cell receptor beta chains below were found in one sample sequenced in a study of blood T cell repertoires in COVID-19. Repertoires were generated with immunoSEQ multiplex PCR, while TCRdb's copy carries only in-frame clones and drops some. The sample carries 110,000 to 150,000 clones, around 90% recorded once. The material sequenced was peripheral blood. The source is a man aged 65-85 years with acute or convalescent COVID-19.

The genes are TRBV27 and TRBJ2-3; a possible D gene is TRBD1 (6 bases). This CDR3 contains 12 residues. Germline CDR1 reads MNHEY; CDR2 reads SMNVEV (reference sequence). V lost 4 bases and J lost 6, with 8 bases in between. This CDR3 reads CASSSQGDTQYF. The CDR3 DNA sequence: TGTGCCAGCAGTTCCCAGGGGGATACGCAGTATTTT.

This clone was seen a single time. The chain is built from TRBV25-1 and TRBJ1-6, with 8 bases matching TRBD1. The CDR3 loop spans 15 amino acids. Germline V gene lookup returns CDR1 MGHDK and CDR2 SYGVNS. The J segment lost 7 bases and the V segment lost 4 bases, leaving 6 bases of the junction unmatched. Written as DNA, the CDR3 is TGTGCCAGCAGTGGAGACAGGGGAGCGAATTCACCCCTCCACTTT. It translates to CASSGDRGANSPLHF.

This clone was picked up a small number of times. The CDR3 nucleotides read TGTGCCAGCAGTTCGACGGGAAGCAATCAGCCCCAGCATTTT. Protein sequence: CASSSTGSNQPQHF. This sequence joins TRBV2 and TRBJ1-5; no clear D. CDR1 SNHLY and CDR2 FYNNEI come from the germline V gene. With 5 bases removed from V and 1 base from J, the gap between germline ends came to 9 bases. The CDR3 contains 14 residues.

The chain uses TRBV24-1 and TRBJ1-5; perhaps TRBD1 as D (5 bases). This CDR3 has 14 amino acids. V was trimmed by 8 bases and J by 2 bases, leaving 12 bases between them. Germline CDR1 and CDR2: KGHDR and SFDVKD. The DNA of the CDR3 is TGTGCCACCATCCTCAGGGATCGCAATCAGCCCCAGCATTTT. This sequence encodes CATILRDRNQPQHF.

The rearrangement uses TRBV20-1 and TRBJ1-2; 8 bases map to TRBD1. J gave up 8 bases and V 3 bases, and 11 bases lay outside the gene matches. CDR1 and CDR2 (germline): DFQATT, SNEGSKA (reference sequence). This CDR3 region has 14 residues. DNA of the CDR3: TGCAGTGCTAGTAATACAGGGGGAACAGGGGGCTACACCTTC. It codes for CSASNTGGTGGYTF.

The chain combines TRBV5-1 with TRBJ2-1; 10 bases match TRBD1. After removal of 0 bases from V and 2 bases from J, the junction contained 2 bases not matched to a gene. CDR1 and CDR2 from the germline V gene are SGHRS and YFSETQ. This CDR3 region has 16 residues. CDR3 sequence (DNA): TGCGCCAGCAGCTTGGTGGGACAGGGGCCCTACAATGAGCAGTTCTTC. Amino acid sequence: CASSLVGQGPYNEQFF.

The rearrangement joins TRBV18 to TRBJ2-3, with no clear D. Germline loops: CDR1 KGHSH, CDR2 LQKENI. V lost 0 bases and J 3 bases, leaving 4 bases between the germline ends. The CDR3 contains 13 residues. Here the CDR3 DNA reads TGTGCCAGCTCACCACCGCAGACAGATACGCAGTATTTT. It is translated as CASSPPQTDTQYF.

This clone appeared once. The rearrangement links TRBV5-1 to TRBJ2-5; TRBD1 matches at 8 bases. CDR3 size: 16 residues. Germline loops: CDR1 SGHRS, CDR2 YFSETQ. V dropped 4 bases and J dropped 1; count of bases not matched to a gene: 9. This CDR3 is CASSPTGEPLQETQYF. The CDR3 DNA is TGCGCCAGCAGCCCGACAGGGGAACCCCTCCAAGAGACCCAGTACTTC. The full variable domain, its missing parts supplied by reference TRBV5-1 and TRBJ2-5, is KAGVTQTPRYLIKTRGQQVTLSCSPISGHRSVSWYQQTPGQGLQFLFEYFSETQRNKGNFPGRFSGRQFSNSRSEMNVSTLELGDSALYLCASSPTGEPLQETQYFGPGTRLLVL.

This clone was detected once. The V call is TRBV19, the J call TRBJ1-5; 7 bases are shared with TRBD1. Germline V gives CDR1 LNHDA, CDR2 SQIVND (reference sequence). The CDR3 loop spans 14 amino acids. V dropped 9 bases and J dropped 6; count of bases not matched to a gene: 11. The CDR3 DNA is TGTGCCAGCAAGGAAAGGGGGCAGATTCAGCCCCAGCATTTT. Translated: CASKERGQIQPQHF.

The J gene is TRBJ1-1, the V gene TRBV2; perhaps TRBD1 as D (6 bases). Trimming took 8 bases from V and 2 from J, leaving 9 bases between them. The CDR3 spans 12 residues. Germline values: CDR1 SNHLY, CDR2 FYNNEI. CDR3 sequence reads: CASGQQNTEAFF. The CDR3 coding sequence is TGTGCCAGCGGACAGCAAAACACTGAAGCTTTCTTT.

The chain links TRBV27 to TRBJ2-7; TRBD2 agrees at 9 bases. V gave up 3 bases and J gave up 2 bases; unmatched junction bases: 5. Germline V lookup: CDR1 MNHEY, CDR2 SMNVEV (reference sequence). The CDR3 length is 15 residues. CDR3 nucleotides: TGTGCCAGCAGTTTGTTAGCGGGAGCTACCTACGAGCAGTACTTC. As protein: CASSLLAGATYEQYF.

V usage is TRBV24-1 and J usage is TRBJ2-7; 7 bases agree with TRBD1. Germline lookup yields CDR1 KGHDR and CDR2 SFDVKD. This CDR3 is built from 13 residues. The junction had 0 bases not matched to a gene; V was cut back by 0 bases and J by 5 bases. The CDR3 region has the DNA TGTGCCACCAGTGATTTGGACAGGGACGAGCAGTACTTC. Translated: CATSDLDRDEQYF.

This sequence joins TRBV19 and TRBJ2-2; 7 bases agree with TRBD2. V trimming: 5 bases; J trimming: 5 bases; junction bases outside the gene matches: 14. The CDR3 is made up of 17 amino acids. CDR1 and CDR2 from the germline V gene are LNHDA and SQIVND (reference sequence). The CDR3 spells CASSGRSSGAWTGELFF. CDR3 DNA: TGTGCCAGTAGTGGGAGGTCTAGCGGCGCCTGGACCGGGGAGCTGTTTTTT.

This clone was observed a few times. V and J are TRBV27 and TRBJ1-2; 11 bases agree with TRBD1. Per the germline V gene, CDR1 is MNHEY and CDR2 is SMNVEV (reference sequence). Trimming took 5 bases from V and 4 from J; bases not matched to a gene: 9. There are 16 residues in the CDR3. The CDR3 DNA is TGTGCCAGCAGTACCGGACAGGGGGCGCGGGGCTATGGCTACACCTTC. Translation: CASSTGQGARGYGYTF.

The chain links TRBV24-1 to TRBJ2-7; 8 bases are a match to TRBD1. Unmatched junction bases numbered 8, after V lost 8 bases and J lost 6 bases. CDR3 size: 13 residues. In germline, CDR1 is KGHDR, CDR2 SFDVKD. This chain's CDR3 is CATTQGAGSEQYF. The CDR3 nucleotides are TGTGCCACCACCCAGGGGGCGGGAAGCGAGCAGTACTTC.

The genes are TRBV6-5 and TRBJ1-2; the match to TRBD1 covers 7 bases. Germline V gene data show CDR1 as MNHEY and CDR2 as SVGAGI. Trimming at V came to 0 bases and at J to 4 bases, leaving 5 bases not matched to a gene. The CDR3 length is 15 residues. The CDR3 DNA reads as TGTGCCAGCAGTTACTCGACAGGGTTCGCCTATGGCTACACCTTC. Translated, it gives CASSYSTGFAYGYTF.

The table lists this clone with a few counts. The chain employs TRBV7-9 and TRBJ2-1, with 13 nucleotides matching TRBD2. The CDR3 length is 16 residues. V shed 6 bases, J shed 0 bases, and the junction held 2 bases outside the gene matches. In germline, CDR1 is SEHNR, CDR2 FQNEAQ (reference sequence). DNA of the CDR3: TGTGCCAGCAGAAGACTAGCGGGGGGCTCCTACAATGAGCAGTTCTTC. Its translation is CASRRLAGGSYNEQFF.

V and J are TRBV12-5 and TRBJ2-7, with 9 bases aligning to TRBD1. This CDR3 spans 15 amino acids. The junction had 9 bases not matched to a gene; V was cut back by 5 bases and J by 4 bases. The germline V gene encodes CDR1 LGHNT and CDR2 FRNRAP. CDR3 in amino acids: CASGPWTGARYEQYF. CDR3 sequence (DNA): TGTGCTAGTGGTCCGTGGACAGGGGCGAGGTACGAGCAGTACTTC.

The genes are TRBV4-1 and TRBJ2-7; 12 bases are shared with TRBD1. The CDR3 runs 16 residues. Germline assignment: CDR1 MGHRA and CDR2 YSYEKL. J lost 3 bases, V lost 0 bases, and 3 bases had no gene match. The DNA for the CDR3 is TGCGCCAGCAGCCAAGATCGGGACAGGGGGCTCTACGAGCAGTACTTC. This sequence encodes CASSQDRDRGLYEQYF.

The rearrangement links TRBV10-3 to TRBJ2-7; weak D call: TRBD2 (6 bases). CDR3 size: 15 residues. Deletions cut 0 bases from V and 3 bases from J, with 12 bases between. Germline V gene data show CDR1 as ENHRY and CDR2 as SYGVKD. The CDR3 is CAISESDRRGYEQYF. The CDR3 DNA reads as TGTGCCATCAGTGAGTCGGACCGGAGGGGCTACGAGCAGTACTTC.

This clone appeared once. The rearrangement joins TRBV5-5 to TRBJ1-3, with 7 bases matching TRBD1. The CDR3 totals 18 residues. With 4 bases clipped from V and 0 bases from J, the junction kept 13 bases outside the gene matches. CDR1 SGHKS and CDR2 YYEKEE come from the germline V gene (reference sequence). The CDR3 loop reads CASSNTQGQLISGNTIYF. DNA for the CDR3: TGTGCCAGCAGCAACACCCAGGGACAGCTGATCTCTGGAAACACCATATATTTT.

This rearrangement joins TRBV3-1 (or the pseudogene TRBV3-2) to TRBJ2-1; 9 bases agree with TRBD1. With 4 bases clipped from V and 7 bases from J, the junction kept 11 bases outside the gene matches. This CDR3 is 16 amino acids long. Germline loops: CDR1 LGHDT, CDR2 YNNKEL (reference sequence). This CDR3 is CASSRGTGPLRNEQFF. The CDR3 DNA follows: TGTGCCAGCAGCCGAGGGACAGGGCCCCTGAGAAATGAGCAGTTCTTC.

This sequence joins TRBV3-1 (or the pseudogene TRBV3-2) and TRBJ1-6; D might be TRBD1 (5 bases). V was clipped by 3 bases and J by 9 bases, with 15 bases between them. The V gene's germline CDR1 is LGHDT and CDR2 YNNKEL (reference sequence). This CDR3 contains 15 residues. The CDR3 DNA reads as TGTGCCAGCAGCCAGGGGCGAGTGTTGGGTTCACCCCTCCACTTT. Protein sequence: CASSQGRVLGSPLHF.

This sequence joins TRBV9 and TRBJ1-2, with 8 bases that match TRBD1. Trimming cost V 3 bases and J 2 bases; bases outside gene matches: 6. CDR3 length equals 15 residues. Looked up from germline, CDR1 is SGDLS and CDR2 is YYNGEE. In DNA form, the CDR3 reads TGTGCCAGCAGCGCAGGACAGGGCTGGAACTATGGCTACACCTTC. Translation gives CASSAGQGWNYGYTF.

The CDR3 region is CASSTDREGDYGYTF. CDR3 DNA sequence: TGTGCCAGTAGCACGGACCGGGAGGGAGACTATGGCTACACCTTC. V and J are TRBV19 and TRBJ1-2; D is unresolved. The CDR3 length is 15 residues. Per the germline V gene, CDR1 is LNHDA and CDR2 is SQIVND (reference sequence). With 6 bases removed from V and 3 bases from J, the gap between germline ends came to 17 bases.

The chain couples TRBV3-1 (or the pseudogene TRBV3-2) to TRBJ1-2; 8 positions agree with TRBD1. The germline gives CDR1 LGHDT, CDR2 YNNKEL (reference sequence). Trimming cost V 3 bases and J 6 bases; bases outside gene matches: 9. The CDR3 totals 15 residues. The CDR3: CASSQSRGRENGYTF. The CDR3 DNA sequence: TGTGCCAGCAGCCAGAGCAGGGGGCGCGAGAATGGCTACACCTTC.

The genes are TRBV6-1 and TRBJ1-5; D not certain. This CDR3 contains 13 residues. Germline V gene sequence: CDR1 MNHNS, CDR2 SASEGT. V dropped 2 bases and J dropped 2 bases, with 4 bases sitting between them. CDR3 DNA: TGTGCCAGCAGTGAACGGGGCAATCAGCCCCAGCATTTT. It encodes CASSERGNQPQHF.

CDR3 sequence reads: CASSLNKNYEQYF. The CDR3 nucleotides are TGTGCCAGCAGCTTAAACAAGAACTACGAGCAGTACTTC. The V and J genes are TRBV7-3 and TRBJ2-7; unclear D gene. With 1 base removed from V and 3 bases from J, the gap between germline ends came to 7 bases. The CDR3 contains 13 residues. Germline V CDR1 and CDR2: SGHTA, FQGTGA.

The gene calls are TRBV27 and TRBJ2-5, with 15 bases matching TRBD2. V dropped 6 bases and J dropped 4; count of bases not matched to a gene: 12. In germline, CDR1 is MNHEY, CDR2 SMNVEV (reference sequence). The CDR3 runs to 18 residues. CDR3 region: CASRPEGWTSGRVETQYF. CDR3 bases: TGTGCCAGCAGACCCGAGGGATGGACTAGCGGGAGGGTAGAGACCCAGTACTTC.

This chain links TRBV3-1 (or the pseudogene TRBV3-2) with TRBJ2-2, with D perhaps TRBD1 (6 bases). This CDR3 is 14 amino acids long. With 4 bases removed from V and 5 bases from J, the gap between germline ends came to 11 bases. CDR1 and CDR2 (germline): LGHDT, YNNKEL (reference sequence). This chain's CDR3 is CASSLQGGTGELFF. CDR3 DNA: TGTGCCAGCAGCCTACAGGGCGGTACCGGGGAGCTGTTTTTT.